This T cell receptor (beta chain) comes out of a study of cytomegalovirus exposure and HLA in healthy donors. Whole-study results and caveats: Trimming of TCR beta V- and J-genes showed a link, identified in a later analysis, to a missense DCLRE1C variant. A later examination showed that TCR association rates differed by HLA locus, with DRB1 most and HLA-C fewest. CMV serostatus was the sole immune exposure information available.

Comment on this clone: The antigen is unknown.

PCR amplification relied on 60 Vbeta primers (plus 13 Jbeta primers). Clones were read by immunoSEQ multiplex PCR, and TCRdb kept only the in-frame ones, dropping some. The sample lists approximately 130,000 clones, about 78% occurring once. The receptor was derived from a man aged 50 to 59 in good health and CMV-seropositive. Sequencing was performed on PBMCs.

In DNA, the CDR3 is TGTGCCATCAGTGAGGACGCGTCAGCGGGGGGAACAGATACGCAGTATTTT. This codes for CAISEDASAGGTDTQYF. J is TRBJ2-3 and V is TRBV10-3; TRBD2 matches 9 bases. J was trimmed by 3 bases and V by 2 bases; bases with no gene match: 9. Germline CDR1 reads ENHRY; CDR2 reads SYGVKD. This CDR3 comprises 17 residues.